This entry lists 8 T cell receptor beta chains sequenced from one sample in a study of human T cells and chemical hapten exposure. Sample time point: pre-sensitization, week 0. Treatment denoted: therapeutic diphenylcyclopropenone sensitization with weekly scalp DPC. Each CDR3 protein gets one entry after TCRdb re-called the RACE reads with MiXCR. The sample lists 300,000 to 450,000 distinct CDR3 sequences; approximately 5.1% were seen once. This specimen was whole blood, taken in connection with sensitization to the hapten diphenylcyclopropenone (DPC). The receptors were gathered from a woman between 45 and 60 years old with alopecia areata. Some clones in this sample may be carry-over from other donors' samples.

There are a few counts of this clonotype. The chain carries TRBV28 and TRBJ2-1; D gene ambiguous. Germline V gene data show CDR1 as MDHEN and CDR2 as SYDVKM. V was pared by 8 bases and J by 8 bases, with 19 bases between. The CDR3 is 14 residues long. CDR3 in DNA: TGTGCCAGCTCCCCCCGGGCGTTTAGGGATGAGCAGTTCTTC. The encoded protein is CASSPRAFRDEQFF.

The V call is TRBV7-3, the J call TRBJ2-1; 11 bases fit TRBD2. Per germline, CDR1 SGHTA and CDR2 FQGTGA. The CDR3 is made up of 15 amino acids. V shed 3 bases, J shed 7 bases, and the junction held 5 bases outside the gene matches. The CDR3, as DNA: TGTGCCAGCAGCTTTAGCGGGGGGGCCCCGAATGAGCAGTTCTTC. It codes for CASSFSGGAPNEQFF.

The chain couples TRBV5-6 to TRBJ2-1, with 9 bases fitting TRBD2. The V gene end was trimmed by 4 bases and the J gene end by 4 bases; junction bases not matched to a gene: 9. Germline values: CDR1 SGHDT, CDR2 YYEEEE. This CDR3 spans 16 amino acids. CDR3 sequence reads: CASSPGLATSYNEQFF. DNA of the CDR3: TGTGCCAGCAGCCCGGGACTAGCAACTTCTTACAATGAGCAGTTCTTC.

The chain couples TRBV5-5 to TRBJ2-5, with TRBD2 identical over 10 bases. The CDR3 covers 15 residues. The V gene's germline CDR1 is SGHKS and CDR2 YYEKEE (reference sequence). V gave up 2 bases and J gave up 4 bases; unmatched junction bases: 5. DNA of the CDR3: TGTGCCAGCAGCTTCCGAAGCGGGAGGGCAGAGACCCAGTACTTC. Its translation: CASSFRSGRAETQYF. Variable domain in full (rest from reference TRBV5-5 and TRBJ2-5): DAGVTQSPTHLIKTRGQQVTLRCSPISGHKSVSWYQQVLGQGPQFIFQYYEKEERGRGNFPDRFSARQFPNYSSELNVNALLLGDSALYLCASSFRSGRAETQYFGPGTRLLVL.

The chain has TRBV13 and TRBJ2-3, with D possibly matching TRBD1 (5 bases). Trimming left V 3 bases short and J 4 bases short, with 11 bases between. Looked up from germline, CDR1 is PRHDT and CDR2 is FYEKMQ (reference sequence). There are 14 residues in the CDR3. CDR3 protein: CASSLSLGPDTQYF. The CDR3 DNA sequence: TGTGCCAGCAGCTTGAGTCTGGGGCCAGATACGCAGTATTTT.

There are many counts of this clonotype. The chain combines TRBV6-5 with TRBJ2-2; 7 nucleotides line up with TRBD1. Germline V CDR1 and CDR2: MNHEY, SVGAGI. The CDR3 contains 16 residues. Losses at the gene ends were 0 bases for V and 1 base for J; bases not matched to a gene: 2. The CDR3 region has the DNA TGTGCCAGCAGTTACTCGAGGGACAGGAACACCGGGGAGCTGTTTTTT. As protein: CASSYSRDRNTGELFF.

In DNA, the CDR3 is TGCAGTGCTAGAGCCCAGCTATGGCCAACCGCGTCCTACAATGAGCAGTTCTTC. Residues: CSARAQLWPTASYNEQFF. The genes are TRBV20-1 and TRBJ2-1, with D unresolved. Deletions cut 1 base from V and 1 base from J, with 20 bases between. The CDR3 is 18 residues long. Germline assignment: CDR1 DFQATT and CDR2 SNEGSKA (reference sequence).

This CDR3 reads CATGDSRSSGNTIYF. In DNA, the CDR3 is TGTGCCACCGGGGACTCAAGAAGCTCTGGAAACACCATATATTTT. The chain has TRBV2 and TRBJ1-3; D perhaps matches TRBD1 (5 bases). Trimming left V 10 bases short and J 0 bases short, with 16 bases between. This CDR3 comprises 15 residues. Per germline, CDR1 SNHLY and CDR2 FYNNEI.